Sequencing of this T cell receptor beta chain was carried out in a study of blood T cell repertoires in COVID-19. In the study overall: The origin of the acute and convalescent COVID-19 samples was the United States, Italy and Spain. From T cells, B-cell-depleted T cells, or PBMCs came the material, which was cDNA or gDNA.

Under the authors' procedure: By means of reference gene primer amplification, nucleated cell counts were estimated. Using immunoSEQ multiplex PCR, the repertoire was profiled, and TCRdb retains in-frame clones only, with some absent. For V, J and clone size, that table is used; D and trimming come from the DNA. The table records about 400,000 clones, roughly 86% of them present only once. Participants' own reports of clinical history determined their cohort assignment. This clone was detected once. Germline V lookup: CDR1 SEHNR, CDR2 FQNEAQ (reference sequence). CDR3 length: 14 residues. The V segment lost 2 bases and the J segment 4 bases; nucleotides outside the gene matches: 3.

This TCR was recovered from a woman aged 40 to 50 with acute COVID-19. Specimen: PBMCs or T cells enriched from blood (not recorded which). This chain links TRBV7-9 with TRBJ2-3; 7 bases are shared with TRBD1. CDR3 sequence: CASSLWDSPDTQYF. CDR3 bases: TGTGCCAGCAGCTTATGGGACAGCCCAGATACGCAGTATTTT.